A selection of T cell receptor beta chains follows, all from one sample in a study of response to subunit inactivated influenza vaccine. TCRdb ran MiXCR on the RT-PCR reads and lists one entry per CDR3 protein. Here the sample spans approximately 700,000 distinct CDR3 sequences, more than 15% being singletons. Sequencing was performed on PBMCs from blood, taken 11 to 12 days after vaccination. The receptors stem from a man over 45 who received an inactivated influenza vaccine. Both conserved end residues are part of each CDR3. The D gene is left open where the match is weak. Clone size is stated in some rows and not others, as once, few, many or a class when expanded.

d_call j_call clone_size v_call cdr3_aa cdr3_nt
TRBD1 TRBJ2-5 few TRBV15 CATSRLVTGGRETQYF TGTGCCACCAGCAGACTCGTGACAGGGGGCCGAGAGACCCAGTACTTC
TRBD1 TRBJ1-4 few TRBV7-2 CASSLDLDRGRGKLFF TGTGCCAGCAGCTTAGACCTGGACAGGGGGAGGGGAAAACTGTTTTTT
. TRBJ2-1 few TRBV12-3/TRBV12-4 CASSLVSNNEQFF TGTGCCAGCAGTTTGGTCAGTAACAATGAGCAGTTCTTC
TRBD1 TRBJ2-1 once TRBV27 CASSPLGQGLYEQFF TGTGCCAGCAGTCCTTTAGGACAGGGTCTTTATGAGCAGTTCTTC
TRBD1 TRBJ1-5 . TRBV20-1 CSASKGTDSNQPQHF TGCAGTGCTAGTAAAGGGACAGATAGCAATCAGCCCCAGCATTTT
TRBD2 TRBJ2-2 . TRBV11-2 CASSGLAGPTGELFF TGTGCCAGCAGCGGGCTAGCGGGGCCCACCGGGGAGCTGTTTTTT
. TRBJ2-1 many TRBV5-6 CASSFWLSHEQFF TGTGCCAGCAGCTTTTGGCTTTCTCATGAGCAGTTCTTC
. TRBJ2-1 few TRBV12-3/TRBV12-4 CASSLNREQFF TGTGCCAGCAGTTTAAATCGAGAGCAGTTCTTC
. TRBJ2-4 . TRBV12-3/TRBV12-4 CALSLTWDTNLLAKNIQYF TGTGCCCTCAGTTTAACTTGGGATACAAATTTGCTAGCCAAAAACATTCAGTACTTC
. TRBJ2-1 few TRBV30 CAWRIQGTNEQFF TGTGCCTGGAGAATCCAGGGGACTAATGAGCAGTTCTTC
. TRBJ2-6 few TRBV29-1 CRPGPSPGANVLTF TGCAGGCCTGGGCCCTCTCCTGGGGCCAACGTCCTGACTTTC
TRBD1 TRBJ2-2 . TRBV2 CASSDRLTGLTGELFF TGTGCCAGCAGTGATCGATTGACAGGGCTCACCGGGGAGCTGTTTTTT
. TRBJ2-7 few TRBV7-2 CASSATPTPYEQYF TGTGCCAGCAGCGCGACCCCTACTCCCTACGAGCAGTACTTC
TRBD1 TRBJ2-1 few TRBV4-2 CASSQAAQGAWDYNEQFF TGTGCCAGCAGCCAAGCTGCGCAGGGGGCGTGGGACTACAATGAGCAGTTCTTC
TRBD2 TRBJ2-2 many TRBV12-3/TRBV12-4 CASSSWTSGTGELFF TGTGCCAGCAGTTCCTGGACTAGCGGGACCGGGGAGCTGTTTTTT
. TRBJ1-5 few TRBV7-2 CASSFGRQQPQHF TGTGCCAGCAGCTTCGGCAGGCAACAGCCCCAGCATTTT
TRBD2 TRBJ2-7 . TRBV5-8 CASSFNSPGGPFHEQYF TGTGCCAGCAGCTTCAATTCCCCGGGAGGGCCTTTCCACGAGCAGTACTTC
TRBD1 TRBJ2-7 . TRBV12-3/TRBV12-4 CASSLRTGGMYEQYF TGTGCCAGCAGTCTCCGGACAGGGGGCATGTACGAGCAGTACTTC
. TRBJ2-6 few TRBV28 CASSSTGWGSGANVLTF TGTGCCAGCAGTTCTACAGGTTGGGGTTCTGGGGCCAACGTCCTGACTTTC
TRBD2 TRBJ2-7 . TRBV28 CASSSGAPSSYEQYF TGTGCCAGCAGTAGCGGGGCCCCTTCCTCCTACGAGCAGTACTTC
. TRBJ2-5 few TRBV13 CASSTRGTEQETQYF TGTGCCAGCAGCACCCGCGGGACAGAACAAGAGACCCAGTACTTC
. TRBJ2-5 many TRBV12-3/TRBV12-4 CASSFQRPGAQYF TGTGCCAGCAGTTTTCAACGGCCGGGGGCCCAGTACTTC
. TRBJ2-1 . TRBV19 CASSMSVSYNEQFF TGTGCCAGTAGTATGTCGGTCTCCTACAATGAGCAGTTCTTC
TRBD2 TRBJ2-2 few TRBV10-3 CAISESTSGGPTGELFF TGTGCCATCAGTGAATCAACTAGCGGGGGTCCCACCGGGGAGCTGTTTTTT
. TRBJ2-3 few TRBV10-1 CASSGVASRTDTQYF TGCGCCAGCAGTGGTGTAGCTTCCCGCACAGATACGCAGTATTTT
TRBD1 TRBJ2-1 . TRBV20-1 CSARDVKGQGYEQFF TGCAGTGCTAGAGATGTAAAGGGACAGGGTTATGAGCAGTTCTTC
TRBD1 TRBJ1-4 . TRBV4-1 CASSQRGQGEEKLFF TGCGCCAGCAGCCAAAGGGGACAGGGTGAGGAAAAACTGTTTTTT
. TRBJ2-1 . TRBV28 CASSLTYPSSTMTEQFF TGTGCCAGCAGCCTAACTTACCCTAGCTCTACAATGACGGAGCAGTTCTTC
TRBD2 TRBJ2-3 . TRBV20-1 CSATDRTSARTDTQYF TGCAGTGCTACAGATCGGACTAGCGCACGCACAGATACGCAGTATTTT
. TRBJ2-1 . TRBV7-9 CASSLVGAGNNEQFF TGTGCCAGCAGCTTAGTGGGGGCCGGGAACAATGAGCAGTTCTTC
. TRBJ2-4 . TRBV20-1 CSARGLNIQYF TGCAGTGCTAGAGGGTTGAACATTCAGTACTTC
. TRBJ2-2 few TRBV10-3 CAISESANTGELFF TGTGCCATCAGTGAGTCAGCGAACACCGGGGAGCTGTTTTTT
TRBD1 TRBJ2-1 . TRBV7-9 CASSEPSGQGSFYEQFF TGTGCCAGCAGCGAACCGTCCGGACAGGGGAGCTTCTATGAGCAGTTCTTC
. TRBJ1-1 few TRBV12-3/TRBV12-4 CASSSGLRTTEAFF TGTGCCAGCAGCTCCGGGCTGAGGACCACTGAAGCTTTCTTT
TRBD2 TRBJ2-5 . TRBV27 CASKKAGGVETQYF TGTGCCAGCAAAAAAGCGGGAGGAGTAGAGACCCAGTACTTC
. TRBJ2-1 . TRBV28 CASSALPNNEQFF TGTGCCAGCAGCGCCCTCCCGAACAATGAGCAGTTCTTC
TRBD1 TRBJ2-1 many TRBV7-8 CASSSRDSYNEQFF TGTGCCAGCAGCTCCCGGGACAGCTACAATGAGCAGTTCTTC
TRBD1 TRBJ2-7 few TRBV9 CASSSGQVGEQYF TGTGCCAGCAGCTCGGGACAGGTCGGCGAGCAGTACTTC
TRBD2 TRBJ2-3 many TRBV5-1 CASSPTLAADTQYF TGCGCCAGCAGCCCCACTCTAGCGGCAGATACGCAGTATTTT
TRBD1 TRBJ1-4 . TRBV13 CASRRISGTGYEKLFF TGTGCCAGCCGTAGAATTTCCGGGACAGGGTATGAAAAACTGTTTTTT
. TRBJ2-5 few TRBV7-8 CASAPDRQETQYF TGTGCCAGCGCTCCCGACAGGCAAGAGACCCAGTACTTC
TRBD1 TRBJ1-1 few TRBV2 CASSEGQAMNTEAFF TGTGCCAGCAGTGAGGGACAGGCGATGAACACTGAAGCTTTCTTT
. TRBJ2-5 . TRBV7-2 CASSYMTGRLETQYF TGTGCCAGCAGCTATATGACGGGGAGGCTGGAGACCCAGTACTTC
. TRBJ2-1 . TRBV30 CAWSVTLGDEFF TGTGCCTGGAGTGTAACCCTAGGGGACGAGTTCTTC
TRBD1 TRBJ2-5 . TRBV2 CASRTWTGGRSLYQETQYF TGTGCCAGCCGAACTTGGACAGGGGGAAGGTCGTTGTACCAAGAGACCCAGTACTTC
. TRBJ1-1 . TRBV7-6 CASSGGQYTEAFF TGTGCCAGCAGCGGAGGACAGTACACTGAAGCTTTCTTT
TRBD2 TRBJ2-3 many TRBV4-2 CASSQGLAGVEDTQYF TGTGCCAGCAGCCAGGGACTAGCGGGAGTTGAAGATACGCAGTATTTT
. TRBJ2-2 . TRBV10-3 CAITKQGGTGELFF TGTGCCATCACCAAGCAAGGGGGAACCGGGGAGCTGTTTTTT
. TRBJ1-4 few TRBV29-1 CSGQGAATNEKLFF TGCAGCGGACAAGGAGCTGCAACTAATGAAAAACTGTTTTTT
TRBD2 TRBJ2-1 . TRBV5-6 CASTSRRLAGVDEQFF TGTGCCAGCACCTCGCGCCGACTAGCGGGAGTGGATGAGCAGTTCTTC
. TRBJ2-5 few TRBV20-1 CSARNEETQYF TGCAGTGCTAGGAATGAAGAGACCCAGTACTTC
TRBD2 TRBJ2-1 few TRBV20-1 CSARDRLAGVRNEQFF TGCAGTGCTAGAGATCGGCTAGCGGGAGTGAGGAATGAGCAGTTCTTC
. TRBJ1-4 few TRBV7-9 CASSLAEGRPIF TGTGCCAGCAGCTTAGCAGAGGGACGGCCTATTTTT
. TRBJ2-2 few TRBV5-1 CASSFGEAGELFF TGCGCCAGCAGCTTTGGCGAGGCCGGGGAGCTGTTTTTT
. TRBJ1-4 many TRBV20-1 CSALGDIDEKLFF TGCAGTGCTTTGGGGGACATTGATGAAAAACTGTTTTTT